This T cell receptor (beta chain) was found in a study of T cell repertoires in cytomegalovirus infection. TCRdb re-analysed the reads in MiXCR, keeping a single row per CDR3 protein. The sample yields about 400,000 distinct CDR3 sequences, over 15% seen once. Trimming removed 10 bases from V and 1 base from J; junction bases left unmatched: 3. The CDR3 sequence is 13 residues long. Study-wide results and caveats: The response measured ex vivo was dominated by TCR beta clonotypes (HLA-C-restricted and CMV-specific).

This clonotype was seen at least ten times. Its antigen is unidentified. This clonotype was sampled from a human donor in good health (CMV status not recorded). Some clones in this sample may be carry-over from other donors' samples. The chain joins TRBV12-3 or TRBV12-4 to TRBJ2-3; 9 bases are a match to TRBD2. Material for sequencing was PBMCs. The CDR3 bases are TGTGCCACCCGACTAGCGGGCACAGATACGCAGTATTTT. Residues: CATRLAGTDTQYF.